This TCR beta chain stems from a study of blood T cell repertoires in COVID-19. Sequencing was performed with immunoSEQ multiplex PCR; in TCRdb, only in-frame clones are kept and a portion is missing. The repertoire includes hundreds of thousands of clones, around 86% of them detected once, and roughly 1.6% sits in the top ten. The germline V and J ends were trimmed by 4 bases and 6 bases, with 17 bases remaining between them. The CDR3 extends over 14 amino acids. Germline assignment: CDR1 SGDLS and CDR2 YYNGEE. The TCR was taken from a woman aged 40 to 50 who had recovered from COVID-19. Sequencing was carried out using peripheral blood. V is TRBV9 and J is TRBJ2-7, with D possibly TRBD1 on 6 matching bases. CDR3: CASSRTGTIGEQYF. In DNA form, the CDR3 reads TGTGCCAGCAGCAGAACCGGGACAATCGGCGAGCAGTACTTC.